The subject of this entry is one T cell receptor beta chain. Its antigen remains undetermined. No much larger clone is present one base from it, and per-base qualities are unavailable. RNA was extracted with the RNeasy kit and 0.5 to 1 ug was reverse transcribed using random hexamers. The immunoSEQ multiplex PCR assay, which covers 54 Vbeta and 13 Jbeta segments, was used to amplify TCR beta CDR3 regions. To correct PCR amplification bias, a synthetic template baseline was used for both primer optimization and computational correction. Processing in the source paper ran as follows. Reads were annotated to V, D and J genes per IMGT and analyzed with immunoSEQ Analyzer, keeping only productive sequences. Clonality was calculated as one minus the Shannon entropy normalized by log2 of the number of productive unique sequences. Public and private clones were assessed among the 100 most prevalent clones of each patient and control. Susac-specific clones were defined as absent from healthy and MS cohorts, 1052 published viral clones and other ImmuneACCESS disease sequences. The public reads were reprocessed in TCRdb via fastp at Q25 and MiXCR, keeping in-frame beta chains. For every CDR3 protein sequence, its rows merge into one entry that carries the most common genes and DNA. TCRdb, not the authors, supplied the V and J calls. This sample gives 150,000 to 200,000 distinct CDR3 sequences in total; 93% of them show up just once. 0.1% of the sample rests with the top ten.

High-throughput TCR beta sequencing profiled peripheral blood CD8+ and CD4+ T cells from healthy donors, Susac syndrome patients and multiple sclerosis patients. Healthy donors were included as age- and sex-matched controls. Bulk CD8+ and CD4+ T cells were purified by magnetic negative isolation, while CD8+ TEMRA cells were enriched using FACS. Blood was drawn into EDTA tubes, processed within 24 hours, and PBMCs were isolated by density gradient centrifugation. PBMCs intended for TCR sequencing were cryopreserved in liquid nitrogen and were subsequently thawed in a 37 degrees C water bath. A purity of at least 90% was achieved for sorted or isolated CD4+, CD8+ and CD8+ TEMRA cells. This entry is derived from a study of CD8 T cells in Susac syndrome (dated by TCRdb to about 2019). For the wider study: The study used repertoire sequencing to test whether antigen drove CD8+ T cell activation and differentiation in Susac syndrome.

Broader findings and caveats from the paper: The TCR sequencing and HLA analysis was acknowledged to have included a relatively small number of individuals.

There are 14 amino acids in the CDR3, from cysteine to phenylalanine inclusive. The only DNA kept is the CDR3, 42 bases in frame from the first base. CDR1 and CDR2 (SGDLS, YYNGEE) derive from the germline V gene. At the junction V is shortened by 0 bases and J by 4 bases, with 10 bases in between. Source material: CD4+ T cells from PBMCs. This clonotype was obtained from a human donor in good health. This receptor chain uses TRBV9 and TRBJ1-2, with a weak D call of TRBD1 (5 bases match). At the DNA level, the sequence is TGTGCCAGCAGCGTAGCGGGGGTGGGCTATGGCTACACCTTC. It codes for CASSVAGVGYGYTF.